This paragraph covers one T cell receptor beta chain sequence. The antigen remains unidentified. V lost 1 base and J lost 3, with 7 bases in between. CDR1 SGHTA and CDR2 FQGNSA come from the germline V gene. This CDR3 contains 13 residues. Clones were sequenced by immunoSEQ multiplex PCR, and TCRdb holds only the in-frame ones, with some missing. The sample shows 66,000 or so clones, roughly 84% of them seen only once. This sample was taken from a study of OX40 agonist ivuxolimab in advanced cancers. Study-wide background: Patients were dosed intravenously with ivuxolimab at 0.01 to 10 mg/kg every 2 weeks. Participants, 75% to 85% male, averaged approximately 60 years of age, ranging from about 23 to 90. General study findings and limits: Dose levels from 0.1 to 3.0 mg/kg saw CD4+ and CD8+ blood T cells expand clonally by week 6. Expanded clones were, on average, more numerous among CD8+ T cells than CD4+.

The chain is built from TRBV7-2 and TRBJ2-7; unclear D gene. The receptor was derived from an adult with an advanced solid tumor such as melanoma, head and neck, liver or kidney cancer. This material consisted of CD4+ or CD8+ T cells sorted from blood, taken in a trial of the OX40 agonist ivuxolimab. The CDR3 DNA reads TGTGCCAGCAGCTTAGTGAGGAACTACGAGCAGTACTTC. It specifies CASSLVRNYEQYF.